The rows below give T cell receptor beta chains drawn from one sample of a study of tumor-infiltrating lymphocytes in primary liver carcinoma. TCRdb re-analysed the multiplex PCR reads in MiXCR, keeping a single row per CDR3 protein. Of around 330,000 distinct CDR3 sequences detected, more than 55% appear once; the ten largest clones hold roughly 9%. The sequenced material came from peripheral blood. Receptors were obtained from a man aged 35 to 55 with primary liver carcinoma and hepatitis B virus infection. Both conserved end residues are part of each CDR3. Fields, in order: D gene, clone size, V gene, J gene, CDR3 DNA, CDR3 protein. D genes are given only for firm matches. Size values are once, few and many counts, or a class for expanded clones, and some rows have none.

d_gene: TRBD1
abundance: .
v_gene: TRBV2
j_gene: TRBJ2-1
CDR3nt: TGTGCCAGCAGTCCAGGGGGCGTCAACAATGAGCAGTTCTTC
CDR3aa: CASSPGGVNNEQFF

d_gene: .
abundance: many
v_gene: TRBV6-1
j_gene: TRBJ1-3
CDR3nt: TGTGCCAGCAGTGACTTCAGCTCTGGAAACACCATATATTTT
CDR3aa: CASSDFSSGNTIYF

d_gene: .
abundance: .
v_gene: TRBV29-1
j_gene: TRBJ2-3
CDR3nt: TGCCGCGTTCCACAGGGCTGGCATACGCAGTACTTT
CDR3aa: CRVPQGWHTQYF

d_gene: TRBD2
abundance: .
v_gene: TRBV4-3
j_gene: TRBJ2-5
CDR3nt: TGCGCCAGCAGTCAAGATCCGCCCCGACTAGCGGGAGGGTTCCAAGAGACCCAGTACTTC
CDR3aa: CASSQDPPRLAGGFQETQYF

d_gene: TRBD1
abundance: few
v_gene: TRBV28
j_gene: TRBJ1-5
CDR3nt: TGTGCCAGCAGTTTGGCCCCGGGACAGGGAAGGAATCAGCCCCAGCATTTT
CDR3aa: CASSLAPGQGRNQPQHF

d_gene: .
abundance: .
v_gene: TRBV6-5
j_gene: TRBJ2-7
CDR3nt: TGTACCAGCAGTCTGGGCTACAGCTACGAGCAGTACTTC
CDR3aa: CTSSLGYSYEQYF

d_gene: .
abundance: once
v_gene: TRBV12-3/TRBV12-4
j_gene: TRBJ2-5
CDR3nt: TGTGCCAACAGTTTCGGAGATCAAGGTGTCTTC
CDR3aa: CANSFGDQGVF

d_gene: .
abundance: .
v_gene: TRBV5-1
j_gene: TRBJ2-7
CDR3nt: TGCGCCAGCAAAGAGGACCTACTCTCCGGGTACGAGCAGTACTTC
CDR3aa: CASKEDLLSGYEQYF

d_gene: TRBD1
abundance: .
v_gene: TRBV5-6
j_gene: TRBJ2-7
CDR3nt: TGTGCCAGCAGCTTTGTTCGGGACAGGGGATCTTGCGAGCAGTACTTC
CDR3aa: CASSFVRDRGSCEQYF

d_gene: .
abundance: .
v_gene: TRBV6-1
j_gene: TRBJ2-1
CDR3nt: TGTGCCAGCAGTGTGGCCGGGATAACCAATGAGCAATTCTTC
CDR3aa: CASSVAGITNEQFF

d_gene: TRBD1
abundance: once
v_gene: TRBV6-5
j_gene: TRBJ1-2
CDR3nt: TGTGCCGGCAGTCCCCCTTCAGGGGGCTATGGCTACACCTTC
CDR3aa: CAGSPPSGGYGYTF

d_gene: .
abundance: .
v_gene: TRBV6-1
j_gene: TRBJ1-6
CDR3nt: TGTGCCAGCAGTGTTATAGAGTTCCCCCTCCACTTT
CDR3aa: CASSVIEFPLHF

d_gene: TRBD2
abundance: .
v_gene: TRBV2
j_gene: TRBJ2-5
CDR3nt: TGTGCCACCAGGGGACTAGCGGGACCGGCAGAGACCCAGTACTTC
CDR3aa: CATRGLAGPAETQYF

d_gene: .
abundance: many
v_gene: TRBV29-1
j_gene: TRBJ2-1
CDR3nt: TGCAGCGTGTCAGGGAATGAGCAGTTCTTC
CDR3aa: CSVSGNEQFF

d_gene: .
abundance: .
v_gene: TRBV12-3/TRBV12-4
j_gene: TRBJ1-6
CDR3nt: TGTGCCAGCAGTTTGCGGCAGGAAAATTCACCCCTCTACTTT
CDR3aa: CASSLRQENSPLYF

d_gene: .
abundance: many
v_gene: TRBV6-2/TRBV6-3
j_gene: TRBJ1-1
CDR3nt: TGTGCCGTTCTGGGTTACACTGAAGCTTTCTTT
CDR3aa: CAVLGYTEAFF

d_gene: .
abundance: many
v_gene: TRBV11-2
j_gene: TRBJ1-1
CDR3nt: TGTGCCAGCAGCTCCAGGGTTACCATGAACACTGAAGCTTTCTTT
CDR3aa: CASSSRVTMNTEAFF

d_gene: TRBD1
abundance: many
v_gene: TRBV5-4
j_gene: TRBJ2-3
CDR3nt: TGTGCCAGCAGCTATAATCAGGGGGCCGGTACGCAGTATTTT
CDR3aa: CASSYNQGAGTQYF

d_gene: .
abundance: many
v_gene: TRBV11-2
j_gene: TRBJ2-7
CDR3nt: TGTGCCAGCAGCCCGAAACAGGGAAGGTACGAGCAGTACTTC
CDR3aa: CASSPKQGRYEQYF

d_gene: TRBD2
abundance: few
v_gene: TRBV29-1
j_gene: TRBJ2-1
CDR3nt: TGCAGCGGTGACCCGGGACTAGCGGGTCCCAGTGAGCAGTTCTTC
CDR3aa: CSGDPGLAGPSEQFF

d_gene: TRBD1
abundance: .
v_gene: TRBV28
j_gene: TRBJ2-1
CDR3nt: TGTGCCAGCTGTTCAGGGGGACAGGGGTTTCTGGATGAGCAGTTCTTC
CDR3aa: CASCSGGQGFLDEQFF

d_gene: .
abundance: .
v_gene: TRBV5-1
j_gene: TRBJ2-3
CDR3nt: TGCGCCAGCAGCTTTAGACAGTTCACAGATACGCAGTATTTT
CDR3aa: CASSFRQFTDTQYF

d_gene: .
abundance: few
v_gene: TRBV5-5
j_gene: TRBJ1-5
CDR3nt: TGTGCCAGCAGCTTGGCTCTGGGGAATCAGCCCCAGCATTTT
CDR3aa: CASSLALGNQPQHF

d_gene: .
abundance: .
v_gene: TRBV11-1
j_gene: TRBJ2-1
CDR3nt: TGTGCCAGTAGCTCCAATGTAGACCGGGACAATGAGCAGTTCTTC
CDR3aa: CASSSNVDRDNEQFF

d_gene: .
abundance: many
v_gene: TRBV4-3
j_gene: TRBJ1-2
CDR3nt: TGCGCCAGCAGCCAAGATTGGGGAGACGGCTACACCTTC
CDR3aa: CASSQDWGDGYTF

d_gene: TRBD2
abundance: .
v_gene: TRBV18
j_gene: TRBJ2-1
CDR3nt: TGTGCCAGCTCACCACAACTAGCGGGAGGCAATGAGCAGTTCTTC
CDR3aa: CASSPQLAGGNEQFF

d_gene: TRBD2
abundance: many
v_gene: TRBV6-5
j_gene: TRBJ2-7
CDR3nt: TGTGCCAGCAGTTACCCCCTAGCGGGAGACGAGCAGTACTTC
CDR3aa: CASSYPLAGDEQYF

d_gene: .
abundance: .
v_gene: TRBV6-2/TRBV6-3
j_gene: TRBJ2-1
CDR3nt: TGTGCCAGCAGTTACTCGATTTGGGTTTCGGAGTATTTCTTC
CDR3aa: CASSYSIWVSEYFF

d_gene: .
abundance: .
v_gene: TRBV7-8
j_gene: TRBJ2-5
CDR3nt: TGTGCCACCAGCTTAAACAGGGATCGAGAGACCCAGTACTTC
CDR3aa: CATSLNRDRETQYF

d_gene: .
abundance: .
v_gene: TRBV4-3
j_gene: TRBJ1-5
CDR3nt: TGCGCCATCAACCAATCTCCCCCGGGTAGCGGGAGCACAGATACGCAGCATTTT
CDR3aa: CAINQSPPGSGSTDTQHF

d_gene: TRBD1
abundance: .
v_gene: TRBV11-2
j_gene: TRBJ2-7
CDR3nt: TGTGCCATCAGCCTGGGGACAGCCTACGAGCAGTACTTC
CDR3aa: CAISLGTAYEQYF

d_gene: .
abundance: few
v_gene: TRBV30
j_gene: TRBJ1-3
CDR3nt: TGTGCCTGGAGCGGCACTTGGGCTGGAAACACCATATATTTT
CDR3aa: CAWSGTWAGNTIYF

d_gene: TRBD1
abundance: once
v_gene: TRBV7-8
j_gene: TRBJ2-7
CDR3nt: TGTGCCAGCAGCCGAAACCTGGGACAGGACAACGAGCAGTACTTC
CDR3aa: CASSRNLGQDNEQYF

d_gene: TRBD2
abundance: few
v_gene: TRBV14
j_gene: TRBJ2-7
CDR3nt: TGTGCCAGCAGCCAAGAGTCTGGGGGGGACGAGCAGTACTTC
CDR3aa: CASSQESGGDEQYF

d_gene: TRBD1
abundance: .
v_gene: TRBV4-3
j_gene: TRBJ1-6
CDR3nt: TGCGCCAGCAGCCATCTAACTGGACAGGGTGGGTCACCCCTCCACTTT
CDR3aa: CASSHLTGQGGSPLHF

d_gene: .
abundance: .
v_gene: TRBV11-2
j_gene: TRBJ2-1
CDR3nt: TGTGCCAGCAAGGGGGACTACAATGAGCAGTTCTTC
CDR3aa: CASKGDYNEQFF

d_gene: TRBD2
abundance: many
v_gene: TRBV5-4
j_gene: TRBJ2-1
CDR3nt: TGTGCCAGCAGCTTGGGAAGCGGGTCGGGGGGCTACAATGAGCAGTTCTTC
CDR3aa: CASSLGSGSGGYNEQFF

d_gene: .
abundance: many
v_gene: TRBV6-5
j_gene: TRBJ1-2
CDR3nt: TGTGCCAGCAGGGAGACAGGCGGTAATTATGGCTACACCTTC
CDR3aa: CASRETGGNYGYTF

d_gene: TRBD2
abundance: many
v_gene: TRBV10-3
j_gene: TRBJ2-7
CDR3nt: TGTGCCATCAGTGCGACTAGCCGAGACTCCGGCGAGCAGTACTTC
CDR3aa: CAISATSRDSGEQYF

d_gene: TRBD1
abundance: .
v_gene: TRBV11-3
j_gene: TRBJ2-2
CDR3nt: TGTGCCAGCAACTCCGCGACAGGGTTTAACGGGGAGCTGTTTTTT
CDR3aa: CASNSATGFNGELFF

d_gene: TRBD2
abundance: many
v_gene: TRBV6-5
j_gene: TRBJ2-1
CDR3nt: TGTGCCAGCAGTTACTGGGCGGGAGAAGCGAGTGGGCAGTTCTTC
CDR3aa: CASSYWAGEASGQFF

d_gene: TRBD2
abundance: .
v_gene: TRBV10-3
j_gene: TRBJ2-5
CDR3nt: TGTGCCATCAGTGTGGTAGCGGGAACACAAGAGACCCAGTACTTC
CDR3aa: CAISVVAGTQETQYF

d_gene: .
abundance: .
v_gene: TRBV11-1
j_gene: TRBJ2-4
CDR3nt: TGTGCCAGCAGCCCCGGGACGGAGACACTGGCCAAAAACATTGAGTACTTC
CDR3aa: CASSPGTETLAKNIEYF

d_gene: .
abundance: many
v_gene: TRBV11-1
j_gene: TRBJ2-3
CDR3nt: TGTGCCAGCAGTCTCGGGTGGGATACGCAGTATTTT
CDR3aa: CASSLGWDTQYF

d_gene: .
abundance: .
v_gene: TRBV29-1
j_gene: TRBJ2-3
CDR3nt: TGTAGCGCAAGGAGGAGCACATATACGCAGTATTTT
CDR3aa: CSARRSTYTQYF

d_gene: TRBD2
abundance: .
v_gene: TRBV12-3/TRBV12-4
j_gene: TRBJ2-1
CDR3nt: TGTGCCAGCATCCTATGGGCTAGCGGGAGGAGCTCCTACAATGAGCAGTTCTTC
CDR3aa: CASILWASGRSSYNEQFF

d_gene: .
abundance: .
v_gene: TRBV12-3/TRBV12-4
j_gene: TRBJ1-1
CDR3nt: TGTGCCAGCACTGTATCTTGGGGCTTAGAAGCCTTCTTT
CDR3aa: CASTVSWGLEAFF

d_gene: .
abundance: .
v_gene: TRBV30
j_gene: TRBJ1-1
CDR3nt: TGTGCCTGGACGGGGGAGTTGAACACTGAAGCTTTCTTT
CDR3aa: CAWTGELNTEAFF

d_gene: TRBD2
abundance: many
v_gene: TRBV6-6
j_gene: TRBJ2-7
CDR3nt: TGTGCCAGCAGTTACCTTGGGGGGGCCGGGAGGGAAAACGAGCAGTACTTC
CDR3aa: CASSYLGGAGRENEQYF